The T cell receptor (beta chain) under discussion was sequenced for a study of T-cell memory formation after mild COVID-19. CDR1 is SGHRS and CDR2 is YFSETQ in the germline V gene. CDR3 size: 15 residues. V was shortened by 1 base and J by 3 bases, with 10 bases between the two germline ends. As for this clonotype: Its antigen is not known.

TCRdb re-called the 5' RACE reads with MiXCR, one entry per CDR3 protein. Of 57,000 or so distinct CDR3 sequences listed, 9% to 9.5% are singletons. Study results and caveats: CD4/CD8 balance held among clones contracting day 15 to 85, and later expanders leaned CD4+.

This TCR derives from a man aged 18 to 35 who had mild COVID-19 (a few samples of this study predate the infection). Cell type and time point are not known. Sequencing was performed on PBMCs or a T cell subset sorted from them (not recorded which). The chain uses TRBV5-1 and TRBJ1-4; no firm D call. CDR3 in DNA: TGCGCCAGCAGCTTGTTGCCAGAAGCTAATGAAAAACTGTTTTTT. Amino acid sequence: CASSLLPEANEKLFF.